Detailed here is one TCR beta chain. Its antigen remains undetermined. No much larger clone is present one base from it, and per-base qualities are unavailable. Sequenced on an Illumina HiSeq 1500. TCRdb reprocessing: public reads trimmed at Q25 with fastp, clones called with MiXCR, in-frame beta chains kept. Identical CDR3 proteins give one entry, which carries the most common genes and DNA. Counted in this sample were roughly 160,000 distinct CDR3 sequences; roughly 21% of them appeared once. Roughly 25% of the sample is in the top ten clones. The data originate from a study of T cell repertoires in cytomegalovirus infection (dated by TCRdb to the late 2010s). The study in broad terms: Peptide stimulations targeted recently identified HLA-C-restricted CMV epitopes, whose presentation resists viral immunomodulation, together with well-studied HLA-B-restricted epitopes. The HLA type of each donor mattered for the analysis, because public TCR beta signatures pointed to carriage of CMV infection along with the matching HLA type. Paper-wide results and their limitations: In both this cohort and an independent cohort of some 370 donors, the cumulative frequency of public TCR beta family members distinguished carriers of CMV infection plus the relevant HLA type. The ex vivo response was dominated by HLA-C-restricted CMV-specific TCR beta clonotypes, which also provided the single most frequent clonotype in two of eight donors.

Taken with the paper, the label for treatment or condition translates to: in vitro stimulation with specific CMV peptide epitopes to enrich CMV-specific T cells. The CDR3 spans 13 residues, from the cysteine through the phenylalanine. CDR3 DNA is the only sequence kept; it has 39 bases, read in frame from the first base. A distance of 16 bases separates the germline ends of V and J, which lose 4 bases and 9 bases respectively. The germline V gene specifies LGHNA as CDR1 and YNFKEQ as CDR2. The sample here was CD8+ T cells from cultured PBMCs, taken from culture after CMV antigen stimulation. The sequence derives from a human donor in good health (CMV status not recorded). Some clones in this sample may be carry-over from other donors' samples. The chain is made from TRBV4-2 and TRBJ2-7; the D region may be TRBD1 or TRBD2, each matching 5 bases equally. The CDR3 protein: CASSPLWGAGQYF. Read as DNA, the sequence is TGTGCCAGCAGCCCGTTGTGGGGCGCGGGGCAGTACTTC.